The following is a T cell receptor beta chain sequence with its context. Its specificity is unknown. Profiling relied on immunoSEQ multiplex PCR, and the TCRdb table lists in-frame clones only, not all of them. The data contain over 200,000 clones, 88% of them singletons. CDR1 and CDR2 (germline): SGDLS, YYNGEE. The CDR3 totals 15 residues. Trimming removed 2 bases at V and 3 bases at J, with 15 bases between. Separation from the roughly 700-subject first cohort characterized the approximately 120-subject validation cohort, to which the donors belonged. This sample was taken from a study of cytomegalovirus exposure and HLA in healthy donors. For the study at large: In a later analysis, it was reported that the approximately 110 validation repertoires had been produced on the same platform as the roughly 610 repertoires belonging to the first cohort. General study results and limits: Listed as cytomegalovirus-associated were over 150 TCR beta chains. Rarity characterized most TCR sequences, yet some public TCRs appeared in many donors.

The sequenced material came from PBMCs. The receptor comes from a young woman in good health and CMV-seronegative. The chain carries TRBV9 and TRBJ2-7; possible D gene TRBD2, 5 bases. CDR3 sequence (DNA): TGTGCCAGCAGCGTTGTCGGGGATGGACGCTACGAGCAGTACTTC. Encoded protein: CASSVVGDGRYEQYF.